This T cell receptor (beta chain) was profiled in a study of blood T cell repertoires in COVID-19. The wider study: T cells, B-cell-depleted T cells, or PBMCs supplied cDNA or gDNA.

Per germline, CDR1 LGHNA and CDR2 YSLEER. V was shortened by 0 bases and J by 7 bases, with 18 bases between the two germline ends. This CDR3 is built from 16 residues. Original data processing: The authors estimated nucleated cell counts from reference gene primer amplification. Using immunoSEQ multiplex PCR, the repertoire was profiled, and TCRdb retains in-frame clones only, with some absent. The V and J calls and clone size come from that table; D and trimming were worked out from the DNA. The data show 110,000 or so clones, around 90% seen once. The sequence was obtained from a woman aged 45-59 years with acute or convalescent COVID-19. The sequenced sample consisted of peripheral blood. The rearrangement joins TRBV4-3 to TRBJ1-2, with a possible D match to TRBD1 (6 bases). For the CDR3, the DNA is TGCGCCAGCAGCCAAGATGGCAGGGGCGGGTCGGGTGGCTACACCTTC. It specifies CASSQDGRGGSGGYTF.